The rows below give T cell receptor beta chains drawn from one sample of a study of CD8+ T cells in alopecia areata. Using immunoSEQ multiplex PCR, the repertoire was profiled, and TCRdb retains in-frame clones only, with some absent. The sample comprises about 290,000 clones, 58% of which are singletons, and about 1.8% rests with the top ten. This material consisted of CD4+ T cells sorted from blood, taken at week 24, from a patient treated with tofacitinib. The receptors stem from a human donor with alopecia areata. CDR3s leave out the opening cysteine and the closing phenylalanine or tryptophan. The D gene is left open where the match is weak.

TRBV20-1,.,SAGVDTEAF
TRBV30,.,AWSAAPPSYEQY
TRBV29-1,.,SVQRDGTDTQY
TRBV2,.,ASSAGAETQY
TRBV6-1,.,ASSTKETQY
TRBV7-9,.,ASSEQGGAEAF
TRBV5-1,.,ASSLVGTEAF
TRBV4-2,.,ASSQDVGETQY
TRBV9,.,ASSVEGSGANVLT
TRBV18,.,ASSPLEGTGGYT
TRBV4-3,.,ASSQGGGYGYT
TRBV29-1,.,SVADPIPYNEQF
TRBV29-1,TRBD1,SAAPGQKETQY
TRBV4-3,.,ASSRQTVNSGNTIY
TRBV30,TRBD1,AWSVQGEKLF
TRBV30,.,AWGQRDTIY
TRBV6-5,TRBD1,ASSLRQGRETQY
TRBV4-1,.,ASSQDRGYEQY
TRBV30,.,AWSSGRDNSPLH
TRBV5-1,TRBD2,ASSLGTGGSYNEQF
TRBV7-9,.,ASSSPGGTGYEQY
TRBV28,.,ASSGTRGSMF
TRBV29-1,.,SVGEDSYEQY
TRBV7-8,.,ASSLVDRTEAF
TRBV2,.,ASRTSPGQNQPQH
TRBV2,.,ASSEGETQY
TRBV25-1,TRBD2,ASSDRLAGVHTGELF
TRBV29-1,.,SVSMLLAGDTQY
TRBV5-6,TRBD1,ASSLAGTGNTGELF
TRBV4-1,.,ASSQVPSTGSWHEKLF
TRBV6-5,TRBD1,ASSRDRGYNEQF
TRBV6-5,.,ASSYLSTGEQY
TRBV30,.,AWSWSRNTGELF
TRBV29-1,.,SVDGGRGTEAF
TRBV4-3,.,ASSQDHRVRQPQH
TRBV30,.,AWSVRVGDSVLF
TRBV5-6,TRBD1,ASSFRDRDAGELF
TRBV30,.,AWSGSRDTQY
TRBV7-2,.,ASSDGGITPLH
TRBV30,TRBD1,AWDRENTEAF
TRBV25-1,.,ASSGRGRNSPLH
TRBV9,.,ASSVGGRTEAF
TRBV30,TRBD1,AWSEGAQDYGYT
TRBV30,.,AWSVPGPTPYGYT
TRBV5-6,.,ASSLLSTEAF
TRBV7-9,TRBD1,ASSFQGEFFYGYT
TRBV23-1,TRBD1,ASSHIRGPNPYNQPQH
TRBV29-1,.,SVGPLGDTQY
TRBV27,.,ASSLFLHPGTSSYEQY
TRBV14,.,ASSPGPYNSPLH